This T cell receptor (beta chain) was found in a study of OX40 agonist ivuxolimab in advanced cancers. As for the study in general: Of the patients, three showed partial responses, one with hepatocellular carcinoma and two with cutaneous melanoma. Broader study findings: Averaging showed that CD8+ T cells had more expanded clones than CD4+ did.

Repertoires were generated with immunoSEQ multiplex PCR, while TCRdb's copy carries only in-frame clones and drops some. Here the sample spans about 52,000 clones, roughly 93% being singletons. The CDR3 has 15 residues. The V gene lost 5 bases and the J gene lost 5 bases, with 15 bases spanning the gap. Germline V gene data show CDR1 as MNHEY and CDR2 as SVGAGI. On this clone itself: The antigen remains unidentified.

The source material was CD4+ or CD8+ T cells sorted from blood, sampled in a trial of the OX40 agonist ivuxolimab. This sequence was found in an adult with an advanced solid tumor such as melanoma, head and neck, liver or kidney cancer. The chain couples TRBV6-5 to TRBJ1-4; D perhaps matches TRBD1 (6 bases). CDR3 loop: CASSPGGPGNEKLFF. CDR3 nucleotide sequence: TGTGCCAGCAGTCCCGGGGGGCCAGGCAATGAAAAACTGTTTTTT.